The 29 T cell receptor beta chains in this list originate from one sample, sequenced in a study of blood T cell repertoires in COVID-19. Clones were read by immunoSEQ multiplex PCR, and TCRdb kept only the in-frame ones, dropping some. This sample has about 370,000 clones, with 80% to 90% found just once. Sequenced material: PBMCs or T cells enriched from blood (not recorded which). The receptors shown here come from a man aged 18-30 years who had recovered from COVID-19.

J is TRBJ2-5 and V is TRBV6-5; TRBD2 matches at 10 bases. V dropped 8 bases and J dropped 3; count of bases not matched to a gene: 9. Germline V gives CDR1 MNHEY, CDR2 SVGAGI. The CDR3 contains 15 residues. CDR3 protein: CASLDLAGDKETQYF. CDR3 DNA: TGTGCCAGCCTAGATCTAGCGGGGGACAAAGAGACCCAGTACTTC.

This clone appeared a single time. The rearrangement uses TRBV6-2 or TRBV6-3 and TRBJ2-5, with D tentatively TRBD2 (5 bases). The CDR3 runs 15 residues. The V end lost 0 bases, the J end lost 0 bases, and 8 bases lay between the germline ends. Germline lookup yields CDR1 MNHEY and CDR2 SVGEGT. The CDR3 reads CASSYSAGNQETQYF. CDR3 DNA sequence: TGTGCCAGCAGTTACTCGGCGGGCAACCAAGAGACCCAGTACTTC.

The chain is built from TRBV6-5 and TRBJ1-2; D unresolved. The CDR3 consists of 11 residues. V lost 8 bases and J 4 bases, leaving 8 bases between the germline ends. In germline, CDR1 is MNHEY, CDR2 SVGAGI. The CDR3 coding sequence is TGTGCCAGCGAGCATCCCTATGGCTACACCTTC. This encodes CASEHPYGYTF.

The genes are TRBV3-1 (or the pseudogene TRBV3-2) and TRBJ1-2; TRBD1 is a possible D gene (6 bases). Germline V lookup: CDR1 LGHDT, CDR2 YNNKEL (reference sequence). CDR3 size: 16 residues. Trimming cost V 3 bases and J 6 bases, with 20 bases left between them. The CDR3 loop is CASSQPSTGIRNGYTF. For the CDR3, the DNA is TGTGCCAGCAGCCAGCCCAGTACAGGGATCAGGAATGGCTACACCTTC.

The gene calls are TRBV6-1 and TRBJ2-7; 8 bases match TRBD1. The CDR3 spans 15 residues. V shed 3 bases, J shed 7 bases, and the junction held 11 bases outside the gene matches. Germline values: CDR1 MNHNS, CDR2 SASEGT. As DNA, the CDR3 is TGTGCCAGCAGTGAGCCCGAGTGGGACAGGACGGAGCAGTACTTC. This codes for CASSEPEWDRTEQYF.

The V gene is TRBV7-2, the J gene TRBJ1-1; 7 nucleotides agree with TRBD1. The germline V gene encodes CDR1 SGHTA and CDR2 FQGNSA. Trimming cost V 5 bases and J 1 base; bases outside gene matches: 4. CDR3 length equals 14 residues. Written as DNA, the CDR3 is TGTGCCAGCAGCGCTTGGACAGGGAACACTGAAGCTTTCTTT. This codes for CASSAWTGNTEAFF.

The chain is built from TRBV29-1 and TRBJ1-4, with D hard to call. CDR1 and CDR2 (germline): SQVTM, ANQGSEA. Trimming took off 4 bases at V and 8 bases at J, with 17 bases between the two ends. The CDR3 spans 14 residues. CDR3 loop: CSVGFAATGEKLFF. Written as DNA, the CDR3 is TGCAGCGTTGGCTTTGCCGCGACGGGGGAAAAACTGTTTTTT.

The chain recombines TRBV15 with TRBJ2-1, with 9 bases matching TRBD2. Losses at the gene ends were 3 bases for V and 8 bases for J; bases not matched to a gene: 5. The CDR3 is 14 amino acids. Germline loops: CDR1 LNHNV, CDR2 YYDKDF (reference sequence). The CDR3 sequence is CATSRFSGSYEQFF. CDR3 in DNA: TGTGCCACCAGCAGGTTTAGCGGGAGCTATGAGCAGTTCTTC.

The chain joins TRBV27 to TRBJ1-2; TRBD1 is a possible D gene (6 bases). In germline, CDR1 is MNHEY, CDR2 SMNVEV (reference sequence). V was shortened by 6 bases and J by 4 bases, with 18 bases between the two germline ends. CDR3 size: 15 residues. CDR3 bases: TGTGCCAGCAGCCGCAAGGTTGGGGGCAGCTATGGCTACACCTTC. Amino acid sequence: CASSRKVGGSYGYTF.

This sequence joins TRBV7-8 and TRBJ2-7; the match to TRBD2 covers 8 bases. The CDR3 length is 14 residues. The junction had 6 bases not matched to a gene; V was cut back by 5 bases and J by 3 bases. Germline V gene sequence: CDR1 SGHVS, CDR2 FQNEAQ. CDR3 in amino acids: CASSALAGYYEQYF. CDR3 coding DNA: TGTGCCAGCAGCGCCTTAGCGGGGTACTACGAGCAGTACTTC.

The chain carries TRBV19 and TRBJ2-7; 7 bases line up with TRBD1. The V and J ends lost 1 base and 3 bases, in that order; junction bases with no gene match: 6. The CDR3 has 15 residues. CDR1 and CDR2 from the germline V gene are LNHDA and SQIVND (reference sequence). The chain's CDR3 is CASSIGGQTFYEQYF. For the CDR3, the DNA is TGTGCCAGTAGTATAGGGGGACAGACATTCTACGAGCAGTACTTC.

The genes are TRBV19 and TRBJ2-3, with 9 positions matching TRBD1. Germline CDR1 is LNHDA and CDR2 is SQIVND (reference sequence). V gave up 5 bases and J gave up 3 bases; unmatched junction bases: 6. The CDR3 loop spans 15 amino acids. The CDR3 DNA reads as TGTGCCAGTAGTTCGGGACAGGGAGTAACAGATACGCAGTATTTT. Translated, it gives CASSSGQGVTDTQYF.

The chain couples TRBV29-1 to TRBJ2-5; a possible D gene is TRBD1 (5 bases). Germline V gene sequence: CDR1 SQVTM, CDR2 ANQGSEA. Trimming stripped 6 bases from V and 5 bases from J, with 19 bases between. CDR3 length equals 14 residues. The CDR3, as DNA: TGCAGCGTCGAGGTCCAGACAGCCAGGGAGACCCAGTACTTC. Translated, it gives CSVEVQTARETQYF.

The table lists this clone with a few counts. V is TRBV10-3 and J is TRBJ1-2, with 9 nucleotides matching TRBD1. V was clipped by 8 bases and J by 14 bases; unmatched bases: 15. The CDR3 contains 13 residues. Germline assignment: CDR1 ENHRY and CDR2 SYGVKD. The CDR3 here is CAILSQGAGAWTF. The CDR3, as DNA: TGTGCCATCCTATCACAGGGGGCCGGGGCTTGGACCTTC.

CDR3 sequence (DNA): TGTGCCAGCAGTTTAAGGGGCGCTTTCTATGGCTACACCTTC. Protein: CASSLRGAFYGYTF. The chain uses TRBV27 and TRBJ1-2; perhaps TRBD1 as D (5 bases). Trimming removed 2 bases from V and 4 bases from J, with 11 bases in between. Germline CDR1 MNHEY, CDR2 SMNVEV (reference sequence). The CDR3 covers 14 residues.

The V gene is TRBV3-1 (or the pseudogene TRBV3-2), the J gene TRBJ2-1, with 11 nucleotides matching TRBD2. Germline V gene data show CDR1 as LGHDT and CDR2 as YNNKEL (reference sequence). After removal of 3 bases from V and 8 bases from J, the junction contained 6 bases not matched to a gene. The CDR3 loop spans 15 amino acids. The CDR3 here is CASSHTSGGFHEQFF. CDR3 coding DNA: TGTGCCAGCAGCCACACTAGCGGGGGTTTCCATGAGCAGTTCTTC.

Here the CDR3 reads CASSLGGTVNTEAFF. Here the CDR3 DNA reads TGCGCCAGCAGCTTGGGGGGGACAGTGAACACTGAAGCTTTCTTT. V usage is TRBV5-1 and J usage is TRBJ1-1; 7 bases line up with TRBD1. The CDR3 totals 15 residues. The J segment lost 0 bases and the V segment lost 0 bases, leaving 2 bases of the junction unmatched. From germline, CDR1 is SGHRS and CDR2 YFSETQ. The complete variable domain, with remaining parts taken from reference TRBV5-1 and TRBJ1-1, reads KAGVTQTPRYLIKTRGQQVTLSCSPISGHRSVSWYQQTPGQGLQFLFEYFSETQRNKGNFPGRFSGRQFSNSRSEMNVSTLELGDSALYLCASSLGGTVNTEAFFGQGTRLTVV.

The chain combines TRBV3-1 (or the pseudogene TRBV3-2) with TRBJ1-4, with 7 positions matching TRBD1. The CDR3 has 16 amino acids. V gave up 2 bases and J gave up 6 bases; unmatched junction bases: 9. The germline CDR1 and CDR2 sequences are LGHDT and YNNKEL (reference sequence). The CDR3 nucleotides are TGTGCCAGCAGCCAATGGAGGACAGGAGACCATGAAAAACTGTTTTTT. Protein sequence: CASSQWRTGDHEKLFF.

V is TRBV10-2 and J is TRBJ1-5; no definite D call. Germline assignment: CDR1 WSHSY and CDR2 SAAADI. V was shortened by 2 bases and J by 7 bases, with 6 bases between the two germline ends. The CDR3 contains 12 residues. The CDR3 loop reads CASSETRQPQHF. The CDR3 DNA reads as TGCGCCAGCAGTGAGACCAGGCAGCCCCAGCATTTT.

The rearrangement links TRBV27 to TRBJ2-1; 12 nucleotides align to TRBD2. The germline gives CDR1 MNHEY, CDR2 SMNVEV (reference sequence). Losses at the gene ends were 5 bases for V and 7 bases for J; bases not matched to a gene: 6. CDR3 length equals 15 residues. CDR3 amino acids: CASSMTSGSLNEQFF. CDR3 sequence (DNA): TGTGCCAGCAGTATGACTAGCGGGAGTCTAAATGAGCAGTTCTTC.

Written as DNA, the CDR3 is TGTGCCAGCAGCTGGACAGGCGGGGAGCTGTTTTTT. This sequence encodes CASSWTGGELFF. This sequence joins TRBV7-3 and TRBJ2-2; 7 bases are a match to TRBD1. Germline values: CDR1 SGHTA, CDR2 FQGTGA. J gave up 7 bases and V 4 bases, and 0 bases lay outside the gene matches. The CDR3 is made up of 12 amino acids.

The genes are TRBV28 and TRBJ2-7; the D gene is possibly TRBD2 (7 bases). The V end lost 1 base, the J end lost 7 bases, and 14 bases lay between the germline ends. The CDR3 is 14 residues long. In germline, CDR1 is MDHEN, CDR2 SYDVKM. The CDR3 protein is CASSLLGGQGEQYF. CDR3 sequence (DNA): TGTGCCAGCAGTTTATTGGGGGGGCAGGGTGAGCAGTACTTC.

The CDR3 DNA sequence: TGCAGCGTAGGCCAGGGGGCAAATCAGCCCCAGCATTTT. Its translation: CSVGQGANQPQHF. The J gene is TRBJ1-5, the V gene TRBV29-1; the match to TRBD1 covers 8 bases. Germline CDR1 and CDR2: SQVTM and ANQGSEA. With V trimmed by 6 bases and J by 4 bases, 5 bases remained unmatched. The CDR3 consists of 13 residues.

The V and J genes are TRBV18 and TRBJ2-5; TRBD2 matches at 12 bases. The germline gives CDR1 KGHSH, CDR2 LQKENI. Trimming cost V 2 bases and J 3 bases; bases outside gene matches: 7. The CDR3 runs 17 residues. The CDR3 spells CASSPGVTSGSKETQYF. The DNA of the CDR3 is TGTGCCAGCTCACCAGGGGTGACTAGCGGGAGCAAAGAGACCCAGTACTTC.

The V gene is TRBV19, the J gene TRBJ2-7; possible D gene TRBD2, 5 bases. Germline V gives CDR1 LNHDA, CDR2 SQIVND (reference sequence). Trimming removed 5 bases at V and 5 bases at J, with 13 bases between. The CDR3 loop spans 13 amino acids. The CDR3 region has the DNA TGTGCCAGTAGTCAATCGGGGTATAACGAGCAGTACTTC. Translated: CASSQSGYNEQYF.

The J gene is TRBJ2-3, the V gene TRBV10-1, with D possibly TRBD2 on 5 matching bases. The germline V gene encodes CDR1 WNHNN and CDR2 SYGVQD (reference sequence). Trimming left V 8 bases short and J 1 base short, with 16 bases between. The CDR3 consists of 15 residues. CDR3 sequence: CASPPRRLGTDTQYF. As DNA, the CDR3 is TGCGCCAGCCCCCCGAGGAGGTTAGGCACAGATACGCAGTATTTT.

The gene calls are TRBV9 and TRBJ2-2, with 10 positions matching TRBD2. The CDR3 loop spans 20 amino acids. CDR1 is SGDLS, CDR2 YYNGEE, per germline. V shed 3 bases, J shed 7 bases, and the junction held 21 bases outside the gene matches. CDR3 loop: CASSGPQHQTSGHGGGELFF. CDR3 bases: TGTGCCAGCAGCGGCCCCCAACATCAGACTAGCGGGCACGGGGGCGGGGAGCTGTTTTTT.

The chain is built from TRBV6-6 and TRBJ2-2; 10 nucleotides line up with TRBD2. After removal of 4 bases from V and 0 bases from J, the junction contained 2 bases not matched to a gene. Per germline, CDR1 MNHNY and CDR2 SVGAGI (reference sequence). This CDR3 spans 16 amino acids. The CDR3 is CASSLAGGANTGELFF. In DNA form, the CDR3 reads TGTGCCAGCAGTTTAGCGGGGGGTGCGAACACCGGGGAGCTGTTTTTT.

V gene TRBV5-4 combines with J gene TRBJ2-3, with 12 bases lining up with TRBD2. The V gene's germline CDR1 is SGHNT and CDR2 YYREEE (reference sequence). The CDR3 contains 18 residues. V dropped 0 bases and J dropped 0; count of bases not matched to a gene: 5. The CDR3 sequence: CASSLGLAGAHSTDTQYF. The CDR3 nucleotides read TGTGCCAGCAGCTTGGGACTAGCGGGGGCCCATAGCACAGATACGCAGTATTTT.